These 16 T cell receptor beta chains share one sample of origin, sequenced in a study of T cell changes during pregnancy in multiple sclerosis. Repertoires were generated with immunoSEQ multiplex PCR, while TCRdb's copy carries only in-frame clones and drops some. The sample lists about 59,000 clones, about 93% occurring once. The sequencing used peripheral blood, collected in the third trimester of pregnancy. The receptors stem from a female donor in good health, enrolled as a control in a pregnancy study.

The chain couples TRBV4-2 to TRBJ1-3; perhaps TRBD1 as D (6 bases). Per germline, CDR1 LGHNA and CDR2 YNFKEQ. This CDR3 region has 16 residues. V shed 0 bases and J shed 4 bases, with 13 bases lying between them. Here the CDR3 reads CASSQETGRVGNTIYF. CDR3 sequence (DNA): TGTGCCAGCAGCCAAGAAACAGGGAGGGTAGGAAACACCATATATTTT.

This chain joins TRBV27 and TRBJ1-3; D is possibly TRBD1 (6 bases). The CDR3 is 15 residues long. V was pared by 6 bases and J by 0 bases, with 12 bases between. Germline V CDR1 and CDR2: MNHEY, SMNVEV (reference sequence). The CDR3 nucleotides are TGTGCCAGCAGATCGGGGGGCTTCTCTGGAAACACCATATATTTT. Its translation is CASRSGGFSGNTIYF.

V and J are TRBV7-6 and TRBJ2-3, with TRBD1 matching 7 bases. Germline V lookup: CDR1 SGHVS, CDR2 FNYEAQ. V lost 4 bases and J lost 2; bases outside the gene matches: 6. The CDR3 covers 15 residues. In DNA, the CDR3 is TGTGCCAGCAGCTCATTGACAGGGAACACAGATACGCAGTATTTT. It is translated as CASSSLTGNTDTQYF.

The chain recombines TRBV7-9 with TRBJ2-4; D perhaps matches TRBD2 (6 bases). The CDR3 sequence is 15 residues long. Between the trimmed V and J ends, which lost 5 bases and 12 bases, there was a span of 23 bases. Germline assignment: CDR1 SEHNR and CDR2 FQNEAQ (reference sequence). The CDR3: CASSNLGGALGSQYF. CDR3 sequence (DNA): TGTGCCAGCAGCAACCTCGGGGGAGCCCTCGGAAGTCAGTACTTC. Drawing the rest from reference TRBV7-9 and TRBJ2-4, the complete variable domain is DTGVSQNPRHKITKRGQNVTFRCDPISEHNRLYWYRQTLGQGPEFLTYFQNEAQLEKSRLLSDRFSAERPKGSFSTLEIQRTEQGDSAMYLCASSNLGGALGSQYFGAGTRLSVL.

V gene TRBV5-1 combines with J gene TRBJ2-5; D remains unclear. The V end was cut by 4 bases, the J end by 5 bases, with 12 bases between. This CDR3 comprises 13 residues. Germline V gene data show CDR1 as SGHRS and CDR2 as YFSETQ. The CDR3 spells CASSRSVEETQYF. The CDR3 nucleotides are TGCGCCAGCAGCCGGAGCGTCGAGGAGACCCAGTACTTC.

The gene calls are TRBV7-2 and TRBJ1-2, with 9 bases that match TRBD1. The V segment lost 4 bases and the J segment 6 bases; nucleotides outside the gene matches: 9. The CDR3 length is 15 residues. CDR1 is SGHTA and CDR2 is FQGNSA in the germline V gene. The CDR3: CASSYPGTGRNGYTF. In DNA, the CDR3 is TGTGCCAGCAGCTATCCAGGGACAGGGAGGAATGGCTACACCTTC.

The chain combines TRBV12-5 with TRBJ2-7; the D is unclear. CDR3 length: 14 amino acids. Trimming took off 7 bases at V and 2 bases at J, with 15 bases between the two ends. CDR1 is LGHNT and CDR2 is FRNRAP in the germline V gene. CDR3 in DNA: TGTGCTAGTGCCCCCAGGCGAGACGCCTACGAGCAGTACTTC. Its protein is CASAPRRDAYEQYF.

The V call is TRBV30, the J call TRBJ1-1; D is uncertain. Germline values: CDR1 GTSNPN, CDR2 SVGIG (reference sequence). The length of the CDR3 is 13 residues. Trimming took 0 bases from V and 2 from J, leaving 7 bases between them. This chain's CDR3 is CAWSVAFNTEAFF. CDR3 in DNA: TGTGCCTGGAGTGTAGCTTTCAACACTGAAGCTTTCTTT. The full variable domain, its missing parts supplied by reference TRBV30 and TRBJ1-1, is SQTIHQWPATLVQPVGSPLSLECTVEGTSNPNLYWYRQAAGRGLQLLFYSVGIGQISSEVPQNLSASRPQDRQFILSSKKLLLSDSGFYLCAWSVAFNTEAFFGQGTRLTVV.

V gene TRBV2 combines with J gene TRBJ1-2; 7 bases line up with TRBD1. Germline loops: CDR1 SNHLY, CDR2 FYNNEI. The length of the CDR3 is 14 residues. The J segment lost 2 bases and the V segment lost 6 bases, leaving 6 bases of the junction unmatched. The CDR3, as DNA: TGTGCCAGCAGCCGGACAGGACAAAACTATGGCTACACCTTC. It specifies CASSRTGQNYGYTF.

The CDR3 loop reads CSAGTGTGSRYEQYF. CDR3 DNA: TGCAGCGCAGGGACCGGGACAGGTTCTCGGTACGAGCAGTACTTC. V and J are TRBV29-1 and TRBJ2-7; 8 bases match TRBD1. V shed 7 bases and J 4 bases; nucleotides not matched to a gene: 15. The CDR3 is made up of 15 amino acids. Per the germline V gene, CDR1 is SQVTM and CDR2 is ANQGSEA.

CDR3 coding DNA: TGTGCCAGCAGCTTAACCTCGACAGGGACGGATCAGCCCCAGCATTTT. This sequence encodes CASSLTSTGTDQPQHF. The V and J genes are TRBV7-9 and TRBJ1-5; 7 bases agree with TRBD1. This CDR3 has 16 residues. Trimming cost V 2 bases and J 5 bases; bases outside gene matches: 9. The V gene's germline CDR1 is SEHNR and CDR2 FQNEAQ (reference sequence).

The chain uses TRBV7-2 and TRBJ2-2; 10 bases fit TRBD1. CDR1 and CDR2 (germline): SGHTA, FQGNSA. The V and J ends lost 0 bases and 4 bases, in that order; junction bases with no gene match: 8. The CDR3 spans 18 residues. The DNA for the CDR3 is TGTGCCAGCAGCTTAGCAGCCGGTAGGACAGGGGGCACCGGGGAGCTGTTTTTT. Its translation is CASSLAAGRTGGTGELFF.

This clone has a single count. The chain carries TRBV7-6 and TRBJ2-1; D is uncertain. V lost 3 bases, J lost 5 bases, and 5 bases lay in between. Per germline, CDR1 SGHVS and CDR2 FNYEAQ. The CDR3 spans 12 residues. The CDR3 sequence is CASSFVNNEQFF. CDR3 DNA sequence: TGTGCCAGCAGCTTCGTTAACAATGAGCAGTTCTTC.

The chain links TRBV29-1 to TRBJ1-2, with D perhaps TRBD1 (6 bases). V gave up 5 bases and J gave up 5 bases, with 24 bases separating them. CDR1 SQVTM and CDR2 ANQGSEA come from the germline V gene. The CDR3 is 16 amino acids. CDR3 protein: CSVPTSRTGFKYGYTF. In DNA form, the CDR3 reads TGCAGCGTTCCTACTTCGCGAACAGGGTTCAAATATGGCTACACCTTC.

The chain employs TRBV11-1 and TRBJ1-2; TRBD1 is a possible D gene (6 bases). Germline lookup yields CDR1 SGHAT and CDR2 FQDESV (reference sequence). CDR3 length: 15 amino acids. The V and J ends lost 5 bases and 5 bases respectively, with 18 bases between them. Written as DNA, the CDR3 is TGTGCCAGCAGCCCCGGTACGGACAGCCCGTATGGCTACACCTTC. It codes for CASSPGTDSPYGYTF.

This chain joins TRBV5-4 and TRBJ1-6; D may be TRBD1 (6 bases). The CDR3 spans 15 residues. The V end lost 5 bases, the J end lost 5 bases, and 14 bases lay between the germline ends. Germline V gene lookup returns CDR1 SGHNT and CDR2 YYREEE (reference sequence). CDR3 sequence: CASSRNREDNSPLHF. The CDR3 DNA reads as TGTGCCAGCAGTCGCAACAGGGAAGATAATTCACCCCTCCACTTT.